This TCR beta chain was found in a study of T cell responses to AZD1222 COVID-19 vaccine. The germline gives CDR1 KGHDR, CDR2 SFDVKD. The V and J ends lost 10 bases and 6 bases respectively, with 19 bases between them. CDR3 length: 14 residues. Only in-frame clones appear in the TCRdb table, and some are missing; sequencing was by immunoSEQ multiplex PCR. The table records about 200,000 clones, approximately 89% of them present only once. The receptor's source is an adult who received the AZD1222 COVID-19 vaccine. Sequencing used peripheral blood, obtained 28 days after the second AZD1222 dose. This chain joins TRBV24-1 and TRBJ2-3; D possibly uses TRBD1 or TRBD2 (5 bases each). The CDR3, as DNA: TGTGCCACGAGAGGGTGGGGCGATGCCGATACGCAGTATTTT. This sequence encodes CATRGWGDADTQYF.